The 10 T cell receptor beta chains reported below all come from one sample, sequenced in a study of blood T cell repertoires in COVID-19. The protocol was immunoSEQ multiplex PCR, while the TCRdb copy is restricted to in-frame clones and leaves out a portion. The repertoire consists of around 87,000 clones, with roughly nine tenths occurring once and the leading ten covering roughly 1.5%. What was sequenced was peripheral blood. The origin of the receptors is a human donor with active COVID-19. The donor label of this sample is uncertain.

Here the CDR3 reads CASSQDPSVADTQYF. The CDR3, as DNA: TGTGCCAGCAGCCAAGATCCCTCGGTAGCGGATACGCAGTATTTT. The chain carries TRBV3-1 (or the pseudogene TRBV3-2) and TRBJ2-3; tentative D call: TRBD2 (5 bases). CDR1 and CDR2 from the germline V gene are LGHDT and YNNKEL (reference sequence). The V end was cut by 0 bases, the J end by 6 bases, with 13 bases between. This CDR3 comprises 15 residues.

This clone was detected only once. For the CDR3, the DNA is TGTGCCAGCAGCTCCGGACTAGCGGGGGGGCGCACAGATACGCAGTATTTT. Translating it yields CASSSGLAGGRTDTQYF. The rearrangement joins TRBV7-2 to TRBJ2-3, with 15 bases lining up with TRBD2. V shed 4 bases, J shed 1 base, and the junction held 3 bases outside the gene matches. This CDR3 region has 17 residues. Germline V gene lookup returns CDR1 SGHTA and CDR2 FQGNSA.

The J gene is TRBJ2-2, the V gene TRBV2, with D maybe TRBD2 (6 bases). V was pared by 3 bases and J by 6 bases, with 11 bases between. This CDR3 region has 14 residues. Germline V gene lookup returns CDR1 SNHLY and CDR2 FYNNEI. The CDR3 region has the DNA TGTGCCAGCAGTGAGACTATAGCGGCCGGGGAGCTGTTTTTT. Its protein product is CASSETIAAGELFF.

This clone was detected only a few times. This chain links TRBV5-4 with TRBJ1-2, with TRBD1 matching over 8 bases. In germline, CDR1 is SGHNT, CDR2 YYREEE (reference sequence). CDR3 length: 14 residues. With V trimmed by 4 bases and J by 1 base, 3 bases remained unmatched. CDR3 protein: CASSQGQGNYGYTF. Written as DNA, the CDR3 is TGTGCCAGCAGCCAAGGACAGGGTAACTATGGCTACACCTTC.

The V and J genes are TRBV7-2 and TRBJ1-1; 11 bases fit TRBD1. The CDR3 runs 15 residues. Germline CDR1 and CDR2: SGHTA and FQGNSA. V shed 3 bases, J shed 4 bases, and the junction held 4 bases outside the gene matches. CDR3 amino acids: CASSFLGTGGTEAFF. As DNA, the CDR3 is TGTGCCAGCAGCTTCTTAGGGACAGGGGGCACTGAAGCTTTCTTT. The full variable domain, completed using reference TRBV7-2 and TRBJ1-1, is GAGVSQSPSNKVTEKGKDVELRCDPISGHTALYWYRQSLGQGLEFLIYFQGNSAPDKSGLPSDRFSAERTGGSVSTLTIQRTQQEDSAVYLCASSFLGTGGTEAFFGQGTRLTVV.

The chain joins TRBV3-1 (or the pseudogene TRBV3-2) to TRBJ1-1, with 7 bases matching TRBD1. This CDR3 has 13 residues. With 1 base clipped from V and 4 bases from J, the junction kept 0 bases outside the gene matches. Germline V gene data show CDR1 as LGHDT and CDR2 as YNNKEL (reference sequence). CDR3 in amino acids: CASSQGTGTEAFF. For the CDR3, the DNA is TGTGCCAGCAGCCAAGGGACAGGCACTGAAGCTTTCTTT.

The chain uses TRBV5-6 and TRBJ1-2; D is ambiguous. The ends were cut back, 1 base at V and 5 bases at J, with 12 bases in the middle. CDR3 length: 14 residues. Per germline, CDR1 SGHDT and CDR2 YYEEEE. The CDR3 DNA reads as TGTGCCAGCAGCTTGCGGCAGGTGCCGTATGGCTACACCTTC. It codes for CASSLRQVPYGYTF.

J is TRBJ1-3 and V is TRBV4-1, with TRBD1 identical over 7 bases. This CDR3 has 17 residues. The ends lost 1 base at V and 5 bases at J; junction bases unmatched: 11. The V gene's germline CDR1 is MGHRA and CDR2 YSYEKL. CDR3 loop: CASSQALGTDPRNTIYF. The CDR3 nucleotides read TGCGCCAGCAGCCAAGCCCTAGGGACAGACCCTCGAAACACCATATATTTT.

This clone was seen only once. The chain combines TRBV4-1 with TRBJ2-1; possible D gene TRBD2, 5 bases. V lost 0 bases and J lost 10, with 16 bases in between. This CDR3 spans 15 amino acids. CDR1 and CDR2 from the germline V gene are MGHRA and YSYEKL. The CDR3 DNA reads TGCGCCAGCAGCCAAGAAGGAGGAGCCTCGTGGGAGCAGTTCTTC. Protein product: CASSQEGGASWEQFF.

This clone was observed many times. CDR3: CASSFQGSSYEQYF. DNA for the CDR3: TGTGCCAGCAGCTTTCAGGGTTCCTCCTACGAGCAGTACTTC. V is TRBV5-5 and J is TRBJ2-7; D is possibly TRBD1 (5 bases). This CDR3 contains 14 residues. Trimming took off 2 bases at V and 0 bases at J, with 9 bases between the two ends. In germline, CDR1 is SGHKS, CDR2 YYEKEE (reference sequence).